This T cell receptor beta chain is drawn from a study of blood T cell repertoires in COVID-19. Study background: The United States, Italy and Spain provided the acute and convalescent COVID-19 samples. Sources were T cells, B-cell-depleted T cells, or PBMCs; the material itself was cDNA or gDNA.

Germline CDR1 reads SGHTS; CDR2 reads YDEGEE. The ends were cut back, 4 bases at V and 6 bases at J, with 11 bases in the middle. The CDR3 extends over 12 amino acids. Original analysis: From reference gene primer amplification, estimates of nucleated cell counts were derived. Data came from immunoSEQ multiplex PCR; TCRdb stores just in-frame clones and leaves some out. V and J calls and clone size are those listed in that table; D and trimming were worked out from the DNA. The profile shows some 120,000 clones, approximately 81% of them singletons. The receptor's source is a woman in her 30s who had recovered from COVID-19. The chain joins TRBV5-8 to TRBJ2-7, with D unresolved. The sequenced sample consisted of peripheral blood. This CDR3 reads CASSPTNREQYF. The CDR3 bases are TGTGCCAGCAGCCCTACGAATCGCGAGCAGTACTTC.